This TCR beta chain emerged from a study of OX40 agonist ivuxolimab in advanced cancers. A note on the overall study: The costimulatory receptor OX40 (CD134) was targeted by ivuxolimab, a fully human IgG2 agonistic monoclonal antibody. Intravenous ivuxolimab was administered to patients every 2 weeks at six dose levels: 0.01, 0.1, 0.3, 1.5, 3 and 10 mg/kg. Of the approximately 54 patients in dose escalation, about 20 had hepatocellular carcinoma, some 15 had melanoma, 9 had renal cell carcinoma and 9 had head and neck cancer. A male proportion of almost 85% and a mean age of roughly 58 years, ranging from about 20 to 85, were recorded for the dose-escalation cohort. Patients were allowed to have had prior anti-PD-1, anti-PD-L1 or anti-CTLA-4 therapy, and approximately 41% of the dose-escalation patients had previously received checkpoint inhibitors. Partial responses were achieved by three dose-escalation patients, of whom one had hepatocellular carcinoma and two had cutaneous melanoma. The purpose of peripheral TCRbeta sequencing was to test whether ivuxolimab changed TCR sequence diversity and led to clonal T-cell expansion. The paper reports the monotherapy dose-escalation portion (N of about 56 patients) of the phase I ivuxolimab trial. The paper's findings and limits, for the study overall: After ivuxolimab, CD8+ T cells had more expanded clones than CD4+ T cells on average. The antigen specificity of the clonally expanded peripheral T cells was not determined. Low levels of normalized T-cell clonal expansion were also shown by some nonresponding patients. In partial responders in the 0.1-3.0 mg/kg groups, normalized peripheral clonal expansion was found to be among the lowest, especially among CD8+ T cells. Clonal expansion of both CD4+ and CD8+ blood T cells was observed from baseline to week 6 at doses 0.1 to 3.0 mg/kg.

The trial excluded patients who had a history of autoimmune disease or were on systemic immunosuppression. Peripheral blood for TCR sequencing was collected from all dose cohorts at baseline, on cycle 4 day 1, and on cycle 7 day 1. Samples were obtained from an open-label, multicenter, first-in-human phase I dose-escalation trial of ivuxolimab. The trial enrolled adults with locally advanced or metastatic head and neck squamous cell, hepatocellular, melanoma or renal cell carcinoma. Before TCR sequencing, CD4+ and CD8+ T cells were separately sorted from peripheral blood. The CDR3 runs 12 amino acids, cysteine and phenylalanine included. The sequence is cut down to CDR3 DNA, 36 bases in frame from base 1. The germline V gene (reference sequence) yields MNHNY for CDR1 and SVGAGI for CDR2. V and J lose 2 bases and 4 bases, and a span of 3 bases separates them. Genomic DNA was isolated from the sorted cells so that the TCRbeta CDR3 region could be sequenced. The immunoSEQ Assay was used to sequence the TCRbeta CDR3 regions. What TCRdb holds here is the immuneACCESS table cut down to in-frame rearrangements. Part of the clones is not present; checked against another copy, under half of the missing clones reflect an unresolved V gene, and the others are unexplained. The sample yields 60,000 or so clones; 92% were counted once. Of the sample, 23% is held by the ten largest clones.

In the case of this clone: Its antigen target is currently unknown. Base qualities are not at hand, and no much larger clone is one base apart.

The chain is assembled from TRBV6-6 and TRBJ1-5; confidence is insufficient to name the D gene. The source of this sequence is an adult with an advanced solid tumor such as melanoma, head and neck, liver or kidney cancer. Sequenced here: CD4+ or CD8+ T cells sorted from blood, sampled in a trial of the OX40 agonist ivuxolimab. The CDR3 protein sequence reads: CASSYQNQPQHF. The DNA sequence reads TGTGCCAGCAGTTACCAGAATCAGCCCCAGCATTTT.